Listed below are T cell receptor beta chains from one sample, sequenced in a study of CD8 T cells in ankylosing spondylitis. TCRdb recomputed calls from the 5' RACE reads with MiXCR, one row per CDR3 protein. Among some 140,000 distinct CDR3 sequences listed, roughly 8.8% were seen once. What was sequenced was synovial fluid, either unsorted or a sorted T cell fraction (not recorded which). These receptor sequences come from a male donor with ankylosing spondylitis. The CDR3 runs from the conserved cysteine through the conserved F or W. The order of the fields is CDR3 protein, J gene, clone size, V gene. Some rows mark clone size as missing; the rest say once, few, many or name a class of expanded clone.

CDR3: CSARDRGDGQPQHF; J: TRBJ1-5; size: .; V: TRBV20-1
CDR3: CASSFDAWGETQYF; J: TRBJ2-5; size: .; V: TRBV27
CDR3: CASSRGLVINEQYF; J: TRBJ2-7; size: .; V: TRBV3-1
CDR3: CASSPLVYNEQFF; J: TRBJ2-1; size: .; V: TRBV7-2
CDR3: CSVGTGSNTGELFF; J: TRBJ2-2; size: many; V: TRBV29-1
CDR3: CASSVGTGTIYGYTF; J: TRBJ1-2; size: few; V: TRBV9
CDR3: CASSRQSGDYGYTF; J: TRBJ1-2; size: many; V: TRBV7-3
CDR3: CASSLVVAGPSYNEQFF; J: TRBJ2-1; size: many; V: TRBV5-5
CDR3: CSAREGGNSPLHF; J: TRBJ1-6; size: many; V: TRBV20-1
CDR3: CASSRPGQTYEQYF; J: TRBJ2-7; size: few; V: TRBV7-2
CDR3: CATSDWVPGQVEQFF; J: TRBJ2-1; size: many; V: TRBV24-1
CDR3: CATSRLPDSSYGYTF; J: TRBJ1-2; size: many; V: TRBV15
CDR3: CASSLNRAETQYF; J: TRBJ2-5; size: few; V: TRBV7-2
CDR3: CASSLGPNRPQHF; J: TRBJ1-5; size: few; V: TRBV13
CDR3: CSARTSGRVRSNNEQFF; J: TRBJ2-1; size: few; V: TRBV20-1
CDR3: CASSPIVSGANVLTF; J: TRBJ2-6; size: many; V: TRBV7-2
CDR3: CASSQDQGFDQPQHF; J: TRBJ1-5; size: .; V: TRBV4-3
CDR3: CSATQGNYQETQYF; J: TRBJ2-5; size: few; V: TRBV20-1
CDR3: CASTMNRGGQPQHF; J: TRBJ1-5; size: many; V: TRBV6-1
CDR3: CASSLERTDTQYF; J: TRBJ2-3; size: many; V: TRBV7-7
CDR3: CASSYPIGARRSSPLHF; J: TRBJ1-6; size: few; V: TRBV6-5